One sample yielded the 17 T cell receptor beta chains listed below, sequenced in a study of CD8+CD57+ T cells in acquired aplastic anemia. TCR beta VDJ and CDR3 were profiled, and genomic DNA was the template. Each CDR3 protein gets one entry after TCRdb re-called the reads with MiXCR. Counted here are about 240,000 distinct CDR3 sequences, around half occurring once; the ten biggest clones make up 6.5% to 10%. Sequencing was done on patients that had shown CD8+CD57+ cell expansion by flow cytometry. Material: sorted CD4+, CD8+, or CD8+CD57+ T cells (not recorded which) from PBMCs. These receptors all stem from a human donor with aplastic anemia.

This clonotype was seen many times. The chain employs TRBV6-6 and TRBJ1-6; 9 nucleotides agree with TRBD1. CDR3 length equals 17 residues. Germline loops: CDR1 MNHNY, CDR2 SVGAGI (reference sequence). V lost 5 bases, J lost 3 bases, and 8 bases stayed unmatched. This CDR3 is CASSTRDREIYNSPLHF. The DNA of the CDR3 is TGTGCCAGCAGTACCCGGGACAGGGAAATCTATAATTCACCCCTCCACTTT.

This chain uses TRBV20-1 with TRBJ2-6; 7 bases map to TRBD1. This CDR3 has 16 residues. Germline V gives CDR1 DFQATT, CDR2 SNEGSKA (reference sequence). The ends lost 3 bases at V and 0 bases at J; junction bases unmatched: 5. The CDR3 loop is CSASRQGSSGANVLTF. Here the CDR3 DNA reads TGCAGTGCTAGCCGACAGGGAAGCTCTGGGGCCAACGTCCTGACTTTC.

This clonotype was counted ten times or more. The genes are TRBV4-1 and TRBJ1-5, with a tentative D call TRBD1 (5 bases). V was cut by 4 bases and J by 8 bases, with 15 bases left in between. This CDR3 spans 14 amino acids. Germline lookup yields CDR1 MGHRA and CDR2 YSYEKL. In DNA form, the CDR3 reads TGCGCCAGCAGCCCGATAAGGTCACAGGAGCCCCAGCATTTT. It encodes CASSPIRSQEPQHF.

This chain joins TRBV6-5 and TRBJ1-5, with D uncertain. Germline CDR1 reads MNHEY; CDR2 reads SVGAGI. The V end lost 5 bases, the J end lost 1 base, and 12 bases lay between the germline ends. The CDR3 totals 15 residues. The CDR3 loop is CASSVAARSNQPQHF. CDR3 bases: TGTGCCAGCAGTGTCGCGGCCAGAAGCAATCAGCCCCAGCATTTT.

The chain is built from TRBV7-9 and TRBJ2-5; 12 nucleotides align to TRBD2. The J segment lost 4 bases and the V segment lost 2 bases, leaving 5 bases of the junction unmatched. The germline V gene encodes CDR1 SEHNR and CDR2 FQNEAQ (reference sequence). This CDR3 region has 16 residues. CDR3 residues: CASSLSLAGGTETQYF. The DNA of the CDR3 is TGTGCCAGCAGCTTATCCCTAGCGGGGGGGACAGAGACCCAGTACTTC.

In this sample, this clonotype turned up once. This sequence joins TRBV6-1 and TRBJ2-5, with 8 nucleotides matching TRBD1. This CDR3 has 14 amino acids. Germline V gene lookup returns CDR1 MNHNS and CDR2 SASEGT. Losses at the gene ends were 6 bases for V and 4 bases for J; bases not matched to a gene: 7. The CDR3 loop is CASRGTGGGETQYF. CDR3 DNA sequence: TGTGCCAGCAGGGGGACAGGAGGGGGAGAGACCCAGTACTTC.

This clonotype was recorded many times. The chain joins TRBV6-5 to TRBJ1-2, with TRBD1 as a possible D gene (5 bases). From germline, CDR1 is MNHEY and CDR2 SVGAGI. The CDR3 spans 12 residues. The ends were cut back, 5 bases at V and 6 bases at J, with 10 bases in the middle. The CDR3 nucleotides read TGTGCCAGCAGTCCAGGGTACGATGGCTACACCTTC. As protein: CASSPGYDGYTF.

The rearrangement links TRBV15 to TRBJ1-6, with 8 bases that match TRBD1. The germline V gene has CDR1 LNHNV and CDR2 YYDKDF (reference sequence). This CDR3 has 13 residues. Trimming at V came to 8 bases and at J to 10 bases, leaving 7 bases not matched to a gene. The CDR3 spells CATQGQGESPLHF. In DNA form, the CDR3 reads TGTGCCACCCAAGGACAGGGTGAATCACCCCTCCACTTT.

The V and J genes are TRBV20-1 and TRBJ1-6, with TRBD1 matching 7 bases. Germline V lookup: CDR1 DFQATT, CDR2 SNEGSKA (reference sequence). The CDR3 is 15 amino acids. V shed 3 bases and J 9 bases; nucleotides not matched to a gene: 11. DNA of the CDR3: TGCAGTGCTAGGAGATCCGGGACAGACATTTCACCCCTCCACTTT. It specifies CSARRSGTDISPLHF.

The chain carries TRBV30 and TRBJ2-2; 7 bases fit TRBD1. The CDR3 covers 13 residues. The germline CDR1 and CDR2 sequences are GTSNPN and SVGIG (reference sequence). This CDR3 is CATDRDGAGELFF. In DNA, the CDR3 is TGTGCAACCGACAGGGATGGGGCCGGGGAGCTGTTTTTT.

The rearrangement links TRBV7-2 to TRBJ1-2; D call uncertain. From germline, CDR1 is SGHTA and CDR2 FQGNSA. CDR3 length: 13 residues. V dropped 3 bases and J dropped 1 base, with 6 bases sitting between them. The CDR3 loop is CASSFLYNYGYTF. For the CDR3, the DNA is TGTGCCAGCAGCTTTCTGTATAACTATGGCTACACCTTC.

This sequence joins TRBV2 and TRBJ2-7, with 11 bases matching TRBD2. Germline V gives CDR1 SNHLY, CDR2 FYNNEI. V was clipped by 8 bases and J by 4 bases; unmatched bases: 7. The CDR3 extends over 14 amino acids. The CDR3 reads CASGGLAGSYEQYF. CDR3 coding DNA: TGTGCCAGCGGAGGACTAGCGGGCTCGTACGAGCAGTACTTC.

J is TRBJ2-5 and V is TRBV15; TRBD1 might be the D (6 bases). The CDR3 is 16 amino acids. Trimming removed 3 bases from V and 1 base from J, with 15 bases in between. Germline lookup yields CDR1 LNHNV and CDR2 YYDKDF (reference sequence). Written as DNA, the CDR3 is TGTGCCACCAGCAGGGAACGACAGGTCCTCCAAGAGACCCAGTACTTC. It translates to CATSRERQVLQETQYF.

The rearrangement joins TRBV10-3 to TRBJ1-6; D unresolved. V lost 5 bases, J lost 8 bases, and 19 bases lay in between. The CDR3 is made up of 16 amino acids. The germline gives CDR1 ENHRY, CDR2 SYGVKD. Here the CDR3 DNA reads TGTGCCATCAGTTATAGCGTGGGCACACTGCATTCACCCCTCCACTTT. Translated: CAISYSVGTLHSPLHF.

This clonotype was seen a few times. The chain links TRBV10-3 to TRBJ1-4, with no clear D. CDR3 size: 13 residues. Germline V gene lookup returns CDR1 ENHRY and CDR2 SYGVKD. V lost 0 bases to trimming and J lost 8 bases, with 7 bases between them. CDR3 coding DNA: TGTGCCATCAGTGAGTCGTGGCGGGAAAAACTGTTTTTT. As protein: CAISESWREKLFF.

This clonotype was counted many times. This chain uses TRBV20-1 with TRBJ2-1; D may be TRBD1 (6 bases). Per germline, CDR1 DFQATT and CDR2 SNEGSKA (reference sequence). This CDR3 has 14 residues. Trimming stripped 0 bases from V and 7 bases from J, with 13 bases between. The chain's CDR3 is CSARDPTGWNEQFF. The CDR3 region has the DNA TGCAGTGCTAGAGATCCTACAGGGTGGAATGAGCAGTTCTTC.

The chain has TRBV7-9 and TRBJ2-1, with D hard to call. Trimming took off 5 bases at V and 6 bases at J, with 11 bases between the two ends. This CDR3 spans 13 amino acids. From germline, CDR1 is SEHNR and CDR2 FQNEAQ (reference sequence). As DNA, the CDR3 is TGTGCCAGCAGCCTTAGTAGTCGCAATGAGCAGTTCTTC. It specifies CASSLSSRNEQFF.